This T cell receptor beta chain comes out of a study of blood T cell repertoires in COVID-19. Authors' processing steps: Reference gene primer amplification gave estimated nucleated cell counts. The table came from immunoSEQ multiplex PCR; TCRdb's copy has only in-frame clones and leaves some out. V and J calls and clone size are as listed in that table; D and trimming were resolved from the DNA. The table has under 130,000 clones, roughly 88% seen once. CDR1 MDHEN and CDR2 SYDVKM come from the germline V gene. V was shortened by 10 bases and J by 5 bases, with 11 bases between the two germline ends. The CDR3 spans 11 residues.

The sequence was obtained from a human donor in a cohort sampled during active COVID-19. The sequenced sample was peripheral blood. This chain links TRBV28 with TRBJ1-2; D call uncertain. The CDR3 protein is CATLIGYGYTF. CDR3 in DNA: TGTGCCACCCTAATCGGGTATGGCTACACCTTC.